These 17 T cell receptor beta chains came from one sample sequenced in a study of chemoradiotherapy in HPV16-positive cancers. Data came from immunoSEQ multiplex PCR; TCRdb stores just in-frame clones and leaves some out. This sample has 45,000 to 60,000 clones, with roughly nine tenths found just once. Source: blood, taken from a patient who underwent chemoradiotherapy. These receptors all stem from a human donor with HPV-associated anogenital cancer.

The chain combines TRBV29-1 with TRBJ2-5; D perhaps matches TRBD1 (5 bases). The V gene's germline CDR1 is SQVTM and CDR2 ANQGSEA. V lost 7 bases to trimming and J lost 4 bases, with 10 bases between them. The CDR3 has 11 amino acids. CDR3 coding DNA: TGCAGCGGGGGCCAGAGAGAGACCCAGTACTTC. Its translation is CSGGQRETQYF.

The gene calls are TRBV4-1 and TRBJ2-5, with TRBD2 matching over 10 bases. The CDR3 has 16 residues. The germline gives CDR1 MGHRA, CDR2 YSYEKL. The J segment lost 4 bases and the V segment lost 4 bases, leaving 9 bases of the junction unmatched. CDR3 region: CASSLPRGLATETQYF. CDR3 nucleotides: TGCGCCAGCAGCCTGCCCCGGGGACTAGCGACAGAGACCCAGTACTTC.

CDR3 region: CASSQVLGLGDGYTF. The CDR3 bases are TGCGCCAGCAGCCAAGTCCTCGGTCTGGGGGATGGCTACACCTTC. The chain combines TRBV4-1 with TRBJ1-2; weak D call: TRBD1 (5 bases). Germline V gene data show CDR1 as MGHRA and CDR2 as YSYEKL. The CDR3 runs 15 residues. The germline V and J ends were trimmed by 1 base and 6 bases, with 15 bases remaining between them.

V usage is TRBV2 and J usage is TRBJ2-7, with D perhaps TRBD1 (6 bases). Trimming took off 3 bases at V and 6 bases at J, with 12 bases between the two ends. The CDR3 is made up of 13 amino acids. Germline CDR1 is SNHLY and CDR2 is FYNNEI. CDR3: CASSDVRGPEQYF. In nucleotides, the CDR3 is TGTGCCAGCAGTGACGTCAGGGGCCCCGAGCAGTACTTC. Using reference TRBV2 and TRBJ2-7 for the parts outside the CDR3, the full variable domain is EPEVTQTPSHQVTQMGQEVILRCVPISNHLYFYWYRQILGQKVEFLVSFYNNEISEKSEIFDDQFSVERPDGSNFTLKIRSTKLEDSAMYFCASSDVRGPEQYFGPGTRLTVT.

This clone was seen a few times. The chain couples TRBV25-1 to TRBJ1-4; weak D call: TRBD1 (5 bases). The V and J ends lost 5 bases and 7 bases respectively, with 17 bases between them. CDR3 length equals 15 residues. CDR1 is MGHDK, CDR2 SYGVNS, per germline. CDR3 in DNA: TGTGCCAGCAGTCCCCGGGGGGAAGTAAGTGAAAAACTGTTTTTT. It yields the protein CASSPRGEVSEKLFF.

The J gene is TRBJ1-6, the V gene TRBV29-1; possibly TRBD1 for D (5 bases). V lost 4 bases and J 14 bases, leaving 18 bases between the germline ends. The CDR3 contains 13 residues. CDR1 SQVTM and CDR2 ANQGSEA come from the germline V gene. CDR3 bases: TGCAGCGTTGGGGACCCTTCAATCGAAACCCTCCACTTT. This codes for CSVGDPSIETLHF. Based on the CDR3 plus reference TRBV29-1 and TRBJ1-6, the full variable domain is SAVISQKPSRDICQRGTSLTIQCQVDSQVTMMFWYRQQPGQSLTLIATANQGSEATYESGFVIDKFPISRPNLTFSTLTVSNMSPEDSSIYLCSVGDPSIETLHFGNGTRLTVT.

The rearrangement uses TRBV5-1 and TRBJ2-4, with D perhaps matching TRBD1 or TRBD2 (5 bases each). The CDR3 contains 13 residues. Germline CDR1 is SGHRS and CDR2 is YFSETQ. Between the trimmed V and J ends, which lost 1 base and 7 bases, there was a span of 9 bases. CDR3 in amino acids: CASSLTGGNIQYF. DNA for the CDR3: TGCGCCAGCAGCTTGACAGGCGGGAACATTCAGTACTTC.

The chain couples TRBV29-1 to TRBJ1-5; D is possibly TRBD1 (5 bases). Germline V CDR1 and CDR2: SQVTM, ANQGSEA. The CDR3 runs 13 residues. Trimming removed 3 bases at V and 1 base at J, with 7 bases between. CDR3 protein: CSVEAGSNQPQHF. The CDR3 nucleotides read TGCAGCGTTGAGGCAGGGAGCAATCAGCCCCAGCATTTT.

V and J are TRBV5-1 and TRBJ2-1; 8 positions match TRBD2. The CDR3 totals 13 residues. CDR1 and CDR2 (germline): SGHRS, YFSETQ. CDR3 bases: TGCGCAGTGACGGCGGGAGGTGGGAATGAGCAGTTCTTC. It specifies CAVTAGGGNEQFF.

Comments on this clone: A read error may produce the germline difference seen at one junction end. V usage is TRBV6-4 and J usage is TRBJ2-3, with TRBD1 identical over 10 bases. Germline CDR1 and CDR2: MRHNA and SNTAGT. The length of the CDR3 is 14 residues. CDR3 in DNA: TGTGCCAACAGTGGGACAGGGGAAACAGATACGCAGTATTTT. Encoded protein: CANSGTGETDTQYF.

This clone was recorded once. The chain employs TRBV6-5 and TRBJ1-6; possibly TRBD1 for D (5 bases). Germline V gives CDR1 MNHEY, CDR2 SVGAGI. V dropped 6 bases and J dropped 3 bases, with 12 bases sitting between them. This CDR3 spans 15 amino acids. CDR3: CASRLGDDYNSPLHF. CDR3 DNA: TGTGCCAGCAGGCTTGGGGACGACTATAATTCACCCCTCCACTTT.

V usage is TRBV11-2 and J usage is TRBJ2-7; 10 bases fit TRBD1. The V and J ends lost 6 bases and 2 bases, in that order; junction bases with no gene match: 4. This CDR3 contains 14 residues. Germline loops: CDR1 SGHAT, CDR2 FQNNGV. DNA for the CDR3: TGTGCCAGCAGGTGGACAGGGGGTACCTACGAGCAGTACTTC. Its protein product is CASRWTGGTYEQYF.

The chain carries TRBV2 and TRBJ1-6, with TRBD1 matching 12 bases. CDR1 is SNHLY and CDR2 is FYNNEI in the germline V gene. V lost 10 bases and J lost 10; bases outside the gene matches: 8. CDR3 length equals 14 residues. The CDR3 is CATSRDRGPSPLHF. The CDR3 bases are TGTGCCACCTCTAGGGACAGGGGGCCGTCACCCCTCCACTTT.

This sequence joins TRBV19 and TRBJ2-3; 8 bases are shared with TRBD1. Germline-derived CDR1 and CDR2 are LNHDA and SQIVND (reference sequence). V lost 4 bases, J lost 6 bases, and 3 bases stayed unmatched. The CDR3 is 13 residues long. As DNA, the CDR3 is TGTGCCAGTAGTACATACAGGGGGGATACGCAGTATTTT. It is translated as CASSTYRGDTQYF.

The rearrangement joins TRBV14 to TRBJ2-7; D might be TRBD2 (6 bases). This CDR3 is built from 14 residues. V was pared by 3 bases and J by 6 bases, with 15 bases between. Germline values: CDR1 SGHDN, CDR2 FVKESK. Here the CDR3 DNA reads TGTGCCAGCAGCCACGGAGGGAACCTACGCGAGCAGTACTTC. Protein product: CASSHGGNLREQYF.

This clone was seen only once. The V and J genes are TRBV2 and TRBJ2-2; maybe TRBD1 (6 bases). CDR3 length: 15 amino acids. Deletions cut 7 bases from V and 2 bases from J, with 14 bases between. Germline V CDR1 and CDR2: SNHLY, FYNNEI. CDR3 nucleotide sequence: TGTGCCAGCAAAACAGGACAGAGAAACACCGGGGAGCTGTTTTTT. Translating it yields CASKTGQRNTGELFF.

The chain uses TRBV30 and TRBJ1-6, with D maybe TRBD1 (5 bases). Germline assignment: CDR1 GTSNPN and CDR2 SVGIG (reference sequence). The CDR3 has 16 residues. With 4 bases removed from V and 2 bases from J, the gap between germline ends came to 15 bases. CDR3 sequence reads: CAWTIRQPPYNSPLHF. CDR3 in DNA: TGTGCCTGGACCATCCGACAGCCCCCCTATAATTCACCCCTCCACTTT. Full variable domain (missing parts from reference TRBV30 and TRBJ1-6): SQTIHQWPATLVQPVGSPLSLECTVEGTSNPNLYWYRQAAGRGLQLLFYSVGIGQISSEVPQNLSASRPQDRQFILSSKKLLLSDSGFYLCAWTIRQPPYNSPLHFGNGTRLTVT.